The sequence of this T cell receptor (beta chain) was determined in a study of blood T cell repertoires in COVID-19. About the study: Acute-phase and convalescent COVID-19 samples originated in the United States, Italy and Spain. In each case, the material was cDNA or gDNA derived from T cells, B-cell-depleted T cells, or PBMCs.

Original methodology: Nucleated cell number was recorded as an estimate derived from reference gene primer amplification. Libraries were prepared by immunoSEQ multiplex PCR; TCRdb keeps only in-frame clonotypes and omits some of them. The V and J calls and clone size were taken over from that table, and D and trimming were inferred from the DNA. The repertoire consists of more than 200,000 clones, with just under 90% occurring once and the leading ten covering 2% to 3%. After removal of 1 base from V and 5 bases from J, the junction contained 6 bases not matched to a gene. CDR1 is SGHRS, CDR2 YFSETQ, per germline. The CDR3 is made up of 15 amino acids.

The TCR comes from a man aged 25-45 years with COVID-19, enrolled during active disease. Sequencing was carried out using peripheral blood. The chain carries TRBV5-1 and TRBJ1-1; 9 nucleotides match TRBD1. The CDR3 protein is CASSLTGGAGTEAFF. For the CDR3, the DNA is TGCGCCAGCAGCTTGACAGGGGGCGCGGGAACTGAAGCTTTCTTT.